The 27 T cell receptor beta chains listed next were all sequenced from one sample in a study of blood T cell repertoires in COVID-19. Generated by immunoSEQ multiplex PCR, the TCRdb table keeps only in-frame clones and is missing some. In the table there are some 150,000 clones, 80% to 85% of which are singletons. The sequenced material came from peripheral blood. Receptors were obtained from a woman aged 80 or older with acute or convalescent COVID-19.

The rearrangement uses TRBV5-4 and TRBJ2-5; 7 nucleotides align to TRBD2. Germline V gene sequence: CDR1 SGHNT, CDR2 YYREEE (reference sequence). The CDR3 consists of 14 residues. J gave up 5 bases and V 3 bases, and 7 bases lay outside the gene matches. The DNA for the CDR3 is TGTGCCAGCAGCTCGACTAGCCTCCGGGAGACCCAGTACTTC. This codes for CASSSTSLRETQYF.

This clone was seen a handful of times. The chain has TRBV4-1 and TRBJ1-6; the D gene is possibly TRBD1 (6 bases). The V gene's germline CDR1 is MGHRA and CDR2 YSYEKL. The CDR3 runs to 16 residues. The V gene lost 3 bases and the J gene lost 14 bases, with 23 bases spanning the gap. This CDR3 is CASSQRPARGPPTLHF. The CDR3 DNA reads as TGCGCCAGCAGCCAGAGGCCCGCCAGGGGACCCCCGACCCTCCACTTT.

V is TRBV7-9 and J is TRBJ2-7; 10 bases fit TRBD2. Unmatched junction bases numbered 7, after V lost 3 bases and J lost 5 bases. The CDR3 is made up of 15 amino acids. From germline, CDR1 is SEHNR and CDR2 FQNEAQ (reference sequence). This CDR3 reads CASSLRLAGVHEQYF. The CDR3 region has the DNA TGTGCCAGCAGCTTGAGGCTAGCGGGAGTCCACGAGCAGTACTTC.

This clone appeared a single time. This chain connects TRBV5-5 to TRBJ2-5; no clear D gene. The CDR3 has 12 amino acids. The germline V gene encodes CDR1 SGHKS and CDR2 YYEKEE (reference sequence). Trimming removed 7 bases from V and 1 base from J, with 8 bases in between. The CDR3 spells CASGRLQETQYF. The DNA for the CDR3 is TGTGCCAGCGGTAGACTCCAAGAGACCCAGTACTTC.

The chain has TRBV6-5 and TRBJ1-6; 8 bases map to TRBD1. Trimming removed 8 bases from V and 7 bases from J; junction bases left unmatched: 4. Germline-derived CDR1 and CDR2 are MNHEY and SVGAGI. The CDR3 loop spans 13 amino acids. DNA of the CDR3: TGTGCCAGCTCCACAGGGGGAAATTCACCCCTCCACTTT. Amino acids: CASSTGGNSPLHF.

V gene TRBV3-1 (or the pseudogene TRBV3-2) combines with J gene TRBJ2-5; 7 nucleotides align to TRBD1. The germline V gene encodes CDR1 LGHDT and CDR2 YNNKEL (reference sequence). The CDR3 is 17 residues long. J gave up 3 bases and V 0 bases, and 10 bases lay outside the gene matches. CDR3 in DNA: TGTGCCAGCAGCCAAGAGGGACAGAAAAAAGACAAAGAGACCCAGTACTTC. Translation: CASSQEGQKKDKETQYF.

The chain links TRBV29-1 to TRBJ2-7; a weak D match, TRBD1 (5 bases). V lost 0 bases, J lost 3 bases, and 6 bases lay in between. The CDR3 loop spans 12 amino acids. Germline V gene sequence: CDR1 SQVTM, CDR2 ANQGSEA. CDR3 protein: CSVEDQGYEQYF. The DNA of the CDR3 is TGCAGCGTTGAAGATCAGGGCTACGAGCAGTACTTC.

The rearrangement links TRBV5-1 to TRBJ1-4; 7 bases agree with TRBD1. CDR3 size: 14 residues. V was clipped by 3 bases and J by 7 bases; unmatched bases: 6. The germline V gene encodes CDR1 SGHRS and CDR2 YFSETQ. The CDR3 loop is CASSSGQAAEKLFF. The CDR3 coding sequence is TGCGCCAGCAGCTCCGGACAGGCCGCTGAAAAACTGTTTTTT.

The CDR3 here is CASSLSVPQLSYNSPLHF. In DNA form, the CDR3 reads TGTGCCAGCAGTTTATCTGTCCCCCAACTCTCCTATAATTCACCCCTCCACTTT. The V call is TRBV27, the J call TRBJ1-6; no reliable D call. V was cut by 0 bases and J by 0 bases, with 12 bases left in between. Germline V lookup: CDR1 MNHEY, CDR2 SMNVEV (reference sequence). This CDR3 region has 18 residues.

The genes are TRBV12-3 or TRBV12-4 and TRBJ2-1; possibly TRBD1 for D (5 bases). The CDR3 sequence is 12 residues long. Trimming pared 2 bases from V and 7 bases from J, leaving 6 bases between. The CDR3 region has the DNA TGTGCCAGCAGTTTAAGACAGAATGAGCAGTTCTTC. As protein: CASSLRQNEQFF.

Only a few counts were recorded for this clone. J is TRBJ1-3 and V is TRBV9; D is undetermined. Deletions cut 0 bases from V and 0 bases from J, with 10 bases between. Germline CDR1 and CDR2: SGDLS and YYNGEE. The CDR3 runs 16 residues. The CDR3 protein is CASSVAESFSGNTIYF. DNA of the CDR3: TGTGCCAGCAGCGTAGCCGAGTCGTTCTCTGGAAACACCATATATTTT. Using reference TRBV9 and TRBJ1-3 for the parts outside the CDR3, the full variable domain is DSGVTQTPKHLITATGQRVTLRCSPRSGDLSVYWYQQSLDQGLQFLIQYYNGEERAKGNILERFSAQQFPDLHSELNLSSLELGDSALYFCASSVAESFSGNTIYFGEGSWLTVV.

The V call is TRBV24-1, the J call TRBJ2-3, with a tentative D call TRBD2 (6 bases). CDR3 length: 14 amino acids. The germline V gene has CDR1 KGHDR and CDR2 SFDVKD. Trimming left V 3 bases short and J 10 bases short, with 16 bases between. CDR3 bases: TGTGCCACCAGTGATGATGAAACTAGCACGGCGCAGTATTTT. This translates into CATSDDETSTAQYF.

The chain is built from TRBV4-1 and TRBJ2-7; the D gene is possibly TRBD2 (6 bases). Germline V gene lookup returns CDR1 MGHRA and CDR2 YSYEKL. The CDR3 loop spans 14 amino acids. The V end lost 0 bases, the J end lost 5 bases, and 11 bases lay between the germline ends. The CDR3 protein is CASSQDEEGHEQYF. The CDR3 DNA reads TGCGCCAGCAGCCAAGATGAGGAGGGCCACGAGCAGTACTTC.

The rearrangement joins TRBV5-3 to TRBJ1-6, with 9 bases lining up with TRBD1. TRBV5-3 is reported as an ORF; its role is uncertain. The CDR3 contains 14 residues. Unmatched junction bases numbered 5, after V lost 4 bases and J lost 9 bases. CDR3 residues: CARSPGQGGSPLHF. The DNA of the CDR3 is TGTGCCAGAAGCCCGGGACAGGGAGGTTCACCCCTCCACTTT.

The V and J genes are TRBV19 and TRBJ2-1; 7 bases match TRBD2. This CDR3 has 16 residues. V lost 5 bases and J lost 3; bases outside the gene matches: 10. CDR1 LNHDA and CDR2 SQIVND come from the germline V gene (reference sequence). The CDR3 loop reads CASSPTLAEYYNEQFF. CDR3 in DNA: TGTGCCAGTAGTCCCACCCTAGCGGAGTACTACAATGAGCAGTTCTTC.

This chain joins TRBV27 and TRBJ2-1, with TRBD2 as a possible D gene (6 bases). V was clipped by 6 bases and J by 8 bases, with 20 bases between them. There are 15 residues in the CDR3. Germline-derived CDR1 and CDR2 are MNHEY and SMNVEV (reference sequence). The CDR3 sequence is CASSRGGASQYEQFF. In DNA form, the CDR3 reads TGTGCCAGCAGCCGGGGAGGCGCCAGCCAGTATGAGCAGTTCTTC.

The V gene is TRBV5-1, the J gene TRBJ2-1, with 9 bases matching TRBD2. The CDR3 contains 12 residues. With 4 bases clipped from V and 10 bases from J, the junction kept 3 bases outside the gene matches. Germline values: CDR1 SGHRS, CDR2 YFSETQ. CDR3 in DNA: TGCGCCAGCAGCATCCTAGCGGGGGAGCAGTTCTTC. Its translation: CASSILAGEQFF.

The chain is built from TRBV7-2 and TRBJ2-1; unclear D gene. The CDR3 totals 13 residues. In germline, CDR1 is SGHTA, CDR2 FQGNSA. V was shortened by 1 base and J by 10 bases, with 11 bases between the two germline ends. The CDR3 DNA follows: TGTGCCAGCAGCTTAGGGGCGTCTACCGAGCAGTTCTTC. Its translation: CASSLGASTEQFF.

The J gene is TRBJ2-1, the V gene TRBV6-6, with 7 bases fitting TRBD1. Germline-derived CDR1 and CDR2 are MNHNY and SVGAGI (reference sequence). The CDR3 runs to 14 residues. Trimming took 0 bases from V and 10 from J; bases not matched to a gene: 6. The CDR3 DNA reads as TGTGCCAGCAGTTACTCTACGACAGGGTCGGAGCAGTTCTTC. This translates into CASSYSTTGSEQFF.

This clone was counted once. The chain carries TRBV5-6 and TRBJ2-2, with 13 positions matching TRBD2. The CDR3 runs 16 residues. Looked up from germline, CDR1 is SGHDT and CDR2 is YYEEEE. The J segment lost 5 bases and the V segment lost 6 bases, leaving 7 bases of the junction unmatched. This chain's CDR3 is CASTSLAGGWTGELFF. Here the CDR3 DNA reads TGTGCCAGCACCTCACTAGCGGGAGGGTGGACCGGGGAGCTGTTTTTT.

The DNA of the CDR3 is TGCGCCAGCAGCCAAACAAAGCTCAGGGTTTTGACAGATACGCAGTATTTT. This codes for CASSQTKLRVLTDTQYF. The chain carries TRBV4-1 and TRBJ2-3, with D tentatively TRBD1 (5 bases). The germline V gene has CDR1 MGHRA and CDR2 YSYEKL. This CDR3 has 17 residues. The V end was cut by 2 bases, the J end by 3 bases, with 18 bases between.

The chain joins TRBV5-5 to TRBJ2-1; D unclear. The V and J ends lost 4 bases and 6 bases respectively, with 5 bases between them. CDR3 length: 11 residues. Germline values: CDR1 SGHKS, CDR2 YYEKEE (reference sequence). CDR3 coding DNA: TGTGCCAGCAGCCTAAGCAATGAGCAGTTCTTC. Amino acids: CASSLSNEQFF.

The chain couples TRBV4-2 to TRBJ2-7; 10 nucleotides agree with TRBD2. The junction had 8 bases not matched to a gene; V was cut back by 1 base and J by 5 bases. The germline CDR1 and CDR2 sequences are LGHNA and YNFKEQ. CDR3 size: 16 residues. The CDR3, as DNA: TGTGCCAGCAGCCAAGTGTTAGCGGGAGGACTCAACGAGCAGTACTTC. As protein: CASSQVLAGGLNEQYF.

The CDR3 protein is CASSLGAPGRFSEAFF. CDR3 sequence (DNA): TGTGCCAGCAGCTTAGGAGCTCCGGGGAGATTTTCTGAAGCTTTCTTT. This chain links TRBV7-9 with TRBJ1-1; D is unclear. CDR1 SEHNR and CDR2 FQNEAQ come from the germline V gene (reference sequence). This CDR3 is 16 amino acids long. Trimming took 1 base from V and 6 from J, leaving 18 bases between them.

The chain employs TRBV2 and TRBJ2-7; 8 bases match TRBD1. V trimming: 6 bases; J trimming: 3 bases; junction bases outside the gene matches: 4. The CDR3 sequence is 13 residues long. Germline-derived CDR1 and CDR2 are SNHLY and FYNNEI. The DNA of the CDR3 is TGTGCCAGCAGAACTACAGGGGGCTACGAGCAGTACTTC. It encodes CASRTTGGYEQYF.

This clone was seen only once. This sequence joins TRBV19 and TRBJ2-7; TRBD2 agrees at 11 bases. This CDR3 region has 16 residues. Germline assignment: CDR1 LNHDA and CDR2 SQIVND (reference sequence). V lost 5 bases to trimming and J lost 2 bases; unmatched junction nucleotides: 8. The chain's CDR3 is CASSVQLAGATYEQYF. CDR3 in DNA: TGTGCCAGTAGTGTACAACTAGCGGGGGCTACCTACGAGCAGTACTTC. Full variable domain (remainder filled in from reference TRBV19 and TRBJ2-7): DGGITQSPKYLFRKEGQNVTLSCEQNLNHDAMYWYRQDPGQGLRLIYYSQIVNDFQKGDIAEGYSVSREKKESFPLTVTSAQKNPTAFYLCASSVQLAGATYEQYFGPGTRLTVT.

This clone was detected only a few times. CDR3 sequence: CASSLAGVNNEQFF. The CDR3 DNA sequence: TGTGCCAGCAGCTTAGCGGGAGTAAACAATGAGCAGTTCTTC. The V gene is TRBV7-3, the J gene TRBJ2-1; 7 nucleotides match TRBD2. Germline V gene sequence: CDR1 SGHTA, CDR2 FQGTGA. The J segment lost 5 bases and the V segment lost 2 bases, leaving 3 bases of the junction unmatched. The CDR3 has 14 residues.